Presented here are 19 T cell receptor beta chains from one specimen sequenced in a study of OX40 agonist ivuxolimab in advanced cancers. Here immunoSEQ multiplex PCR was the method, and the copy in TCRdb shows in-frame clones only, minus some. The table has 50,000 to 70,000 clones, over 85% seen once; the top ten hold 18%. This specimen consisted of CD4+ or CD8+ T cells sorted from blood, obtained in a trial of the OX40 agonist ivuxolimab. These receptors all come from an adult with an advanced solid tumor such as melanoma, head and neck, liver or kidney cancer.

This chain connects TRBV25-1 to TRBJ2-5; 10 bases agree with TRBD2. Matching the DNA end better, TRBJ2-7 makes the J call doubtful. This CDR3 contains 14 residues. The germline CDR1 and CDR2 sequences are MGHDK and SYGVNS. The CDR3 protein is CASCRASGSREQYF. The CDR3 bases are TGTGCCAGCTGCAGGGCTAGCGGGAGCCGCGAGCAGTACTTC.

The chain is built from TRBV5-1 and TRBJ2-5; possibly TRBD1 for D (6 bases). This CDR3 is 15 amino acids long. The V end lost 1 base, the J end lost 4 bases, and 14 bases lay between the germline ends. The germline V gene has CDR1 SGHRS and CDR2 YFSETQ. The CDR3 DNA is TGCGCCAGCAGCTTGTTACCAGGGGTGGGAGAGACCCAGTACTTC. This sequence encodes CASSLLPGVGETQYF.

The CDR3 DNA reads as TGTGCCAGCAGTTTATTGGGCGGGAGTAGGGATACGCAGTATTTT. Protein product: CASSLLGGSRDTQYF. The chain uses TRBV28 and TRBJ2-3, with 7 bases aligning to TRBD2. The CDR3 sequence is 15 residues long. Germline V lookup: CDR1 MDHEN, CDR2 SYDVKM. J lost 6 bases, V lost 1 base, and 7 bases had no gene match.

This chain uses TRBV28 with TRBJ1-5; 11 bases align to TRBD1. The CDR3 length is 19 residues. Germline CDR1 and CDR2: MDHEN and SYDVKM. The junction had 15 bases not matched to a gene; V was cut back by 6 bases and J by 2 bases. The CDR3 nucleotides read TGTGCCAGCAGATATACTCACGGACAGGGGGCTAACCGCAATCAGCCCCAGCATTTT. Its translation: CASRYTHGQGANRNQPQHF.

The chain carries TRBV9 and TRBJ2-4, with D perhaps being TRBD1 or TRBD2 (5 bases each). Trimming cost V 4 bases and J 9 bases, with 11 bases left between them. In germline, CDR1 is SGDLS, CDR2 YYNGEE. This CDR3 has 12 residues. The CDR3 DNA sequence: TGTGCCAGCAGCCCCGAGGGGAGCATTCAGTACTTC. Its protein product is CASSPEGSIQYF.

The chain joins TRBV6-5 to TRBJ2-5; tentatively, D is TRBD1 (6 bases). V was clipped by 4 bases and J by 2 bases, with 14 bases between them. Germline CDR1 is MNHEY and CDR2 is SVGAGI. This CDR3 is 15 amino acids long. This CDR3 reads CASSFFRDTQETQYF. The CDR3 DNA is TGTGCCAGCAGTTTTTTCCGGGACACACAAGAGACCCAGTACTTC.

The chain couples TRBV9 to TRBJ2-1; 8 bases match TRBD2. Germline values: CDR1 SGDLS, CDR2 YYNGEE. V was clipped by 4 bases and J by 6 bases; unmatched bases: 6. There are 14 residues in the CDR3. This CDR3 reads CASSPRGGSNEQFF. For the CDR3, the DNA is TGTGCCAGCAGCCCTCGGGGGGGAAGCAATGAGCAGTTCTTC.

The V and J genes are TRBV30 and TRBJ2-7; D unclear. The length of the CDR3 is 13 residues. The V gene lost 2 bases and the J gene lost 2 bases, with 10 bases spanning the gap. CDR1 and CDR2 (germline): GTSNPN, SVGIG (reference sequence). Here the CDR3 reads CAWSIDGTYEQYF. CDR3 DNA: TGTGCCTGGAGTATTGACGGCACCTACGAGCAGTACTTC.

The V and J genes are TRBV28 and TRBJ2-5; D is ambiguous. CDR3 length: 14 amino acids. Trimming left V 4 bases short and J 4 bases short, with 13 bases between. Germline CDR1 and CDR2: MDHEN and SYDVKM. The chain's CDR3 is CASSYTGAGETQYF. The CDR3 region has the DNA TGTGCCAGCAGTTATACTGGAGCTGGAGAGACCCAGTACTTC.

V gene TRBV4-3 combines with J gene TRBJ2-7, with 12 bases that match TRBD2. After removal of 2 bases from V and 3 bases from J, the junction contained 17 bases not matched to a gene. The germline V gene has CDR1 LGHNA and CDR2 YSLEER. The CDR3 length is 20 residues. The CDR3 bases are TGCGCCAGCAGCCAAACCTCCGGGACTAGCGGGCCTCGGAGTGGCTACGAGCAGTACTTC. This codes for CASSQTSGTSGPRSGYEQYF.

The DNA for the CDR3 is TGTGCCAGTAGTATAGTCAGGCCGAACACCGGGGAGCTGTTTTTT. This sequence encodes CASSIVRPNTGELFF. The rearrangement uses TRBV19 and TRBJ2-2; D is unresolved. Germline assignment: CDR1 LNHDA and CDR2 SQIVND (reference sequence). V gave up 1 base and J gave up 0 bases, with 6 bases separating them. The CDR3 length is 15 residues.

This clone was seen only once. The chain uses TRBV4-3 and TRBJ2-7; D gene uncertain. Trimming pared 2 bases from V and 0 bases from J, leaving 8 bases between. Germline CDR1 is LGHNA and CDR2 is YSLEER. The CDR3 is 14 residues long. The CDR3 DNA sequence: TGCGCCAGCAGCCAAATTCTGTACTCCTACGAGCAGTACTTC. Translated, it gives CASSQILYSYEQYF.

This chain uses TRBV5-8 with TRBJ2-7; 13 bases are a match to TRBD2. The length of the CDR3 is 16 residues. Germline trimming cut 4 bases from V and 6 bases from J; bases unmatched to any gene: 10. The germline V gene has CDR1 SGHTS and CDR2 YDEGEE. This CDR3 is CASSAWTSGSFGEQYF. The CDR3 nucleotides read TGTGCCAGCAGCGCCTGGACTAGCGGGAGTTTTGGCGAGCAGTACTTC.

The chain couples TRBV6-5 to TRBJ2-7; 7 bases are shared with TRBD1. Germline loops: CDR1 MNHEY, CDR2 SVGAGI. The trim removed 0 bases at V and 3 bases at J, leaving 8 bases unmatched. There are 16 residues in the CDR3. The DNA of the CDR3 is TGTGCCAGCAGTTACTCGACGGGACAGAGAATCTACGAGCAGTACTTC. The encoded protein is CASSYSTGQRIYEQYF.

V and J are TRBV7-6 and TRBJ1-1; D remains ambiguous. Trimming left V 0 bases short and J 4 bases short, with 9 bases between. This CDR3 has 14 residues. CDR1 SGHVS and CDR2 FNYEAQ come from the germline V gene. The CDR3 spells CASSLAFAGTEAFF. Here the CDR3 DNA reads TGTGCCAGCAGCTTAGCTTTCGCTGGCACTGAAGCTTTCTTT.

The chain combines TRBV7-9 with TRBJ2-3; D remains ambiguous. Germline lookup yields CDR1 SEHNR and CDR2 FQNEAQ (reference sequence). The CDR3 spans 16 residues. Trimming shortened V by 1 base and J by 2 bases, and 13 bases separated the two germline ends. CDR3 coding DNA: TGTGCCAGCAGCTTAGGTTGGGTGCAGGACACAGATACGCAGTATTTT. Its translation is CASSLGWVQDTDTQYF.

J is TRBJ1-2 and V is TRBV29-1, with D perhaps TRBD1 (5 bases). Trimming pared 3 bases from V and 4 bases from J, leaving 9 bases between. Germline V gene data show CDR1 as SQVTM and CDR2 as ANQGSEA. The CDR3 totals 12 residues. The CDR3 reads CSVEAGFYGYTF. The CDR3 coding sequence is TGCAGCGTTGAGGCAGGGTTCTATGGCTACACCTTC.

The rearrangement uses TRBV28 and TRBJ1-5; the D gene is possibly TRBD1 (6 bases). The V end lost 6 bases, the J end lost 0 bases, and 15 bases lay between the germline ends. CDR1 is MDHEN, CDR2 SYDVKM, per germline. This CDR3 is 16 amino acids long. The CDR3 coding sequence is TGTGCCAGCAGAGCCACAGGGATGAATAGCAATCAGCCCCAGCATTTT. It translates to CASRATGMNSNQPQHF.

This sequence joins TRBV18 and TRBJ2-2; D is ambiguous. The CDR3 loop spans 12 amino acids. Germline V gives CDR1 KGHSH, CDR2 LQKENI. Trimming took 7 bases from V and 1 from J, leaving 4 bases between them. CDR3 protein: CASLKNTGELFF. In nucleotides, the CDR3 is TGTGCCAGCTTAAAGAACACCGGGGAGCTGTTTTTT.